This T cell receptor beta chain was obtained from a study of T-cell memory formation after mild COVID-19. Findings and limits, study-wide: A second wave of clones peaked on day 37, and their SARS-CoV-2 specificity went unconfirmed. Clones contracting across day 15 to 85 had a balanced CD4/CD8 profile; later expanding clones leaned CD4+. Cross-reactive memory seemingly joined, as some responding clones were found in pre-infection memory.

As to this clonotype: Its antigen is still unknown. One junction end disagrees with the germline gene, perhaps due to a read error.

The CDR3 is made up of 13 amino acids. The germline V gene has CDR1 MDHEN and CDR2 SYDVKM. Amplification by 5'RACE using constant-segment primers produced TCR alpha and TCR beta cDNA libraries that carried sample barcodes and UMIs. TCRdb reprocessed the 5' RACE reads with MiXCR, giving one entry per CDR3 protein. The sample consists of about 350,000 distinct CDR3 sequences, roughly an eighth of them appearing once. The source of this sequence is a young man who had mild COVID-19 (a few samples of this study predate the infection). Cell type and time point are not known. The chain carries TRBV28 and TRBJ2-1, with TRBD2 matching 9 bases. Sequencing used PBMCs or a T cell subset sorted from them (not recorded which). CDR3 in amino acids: CATSSGGSNEQFF. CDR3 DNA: TGTGCCACCAGTAGCGGGGGTTCCAATGAGCAGTTCTTC.